Listed below are T cell receptor beta chains from one sample, sequenced in a study of shared clonotypes between healthy human individuals. Repertoires were generated with immunoSEQ multiplex PCR, while TCRdb's copy carries only in-frame clones and drops some. This sample carries under 2,500,000 clones, about 94% of them seen once, and the ten largest clones take over 0.1%. Sequences were obtained from naive CD4+ T cells sorted from blood. These TCRs come from a man between 18 and 35 years old in good health. CDR3s include the opening cysteine and the closing phenylalanine or tryptophan. The D gene is left open where the match is weak. Clone size is shown for a subset of rows, as once, few, many or a class of expanded clone.

TGTGCCAGCTCTACCACCGGGGAGCTGTTTTTT	CASSTTGELFF	NA	TRBV2	TRBJ2-2	NA
TGTGCCAGCAGTCGGACTGGCAATGAGCAGTTCTTC	CASSRTGNEQFF	NA	TRBV6-5	TRBJ2-1	NA
TGCGCCAGCAGCATAGGACAGGGTGGTTCACCCCTCCACTTT	CASSIGQGGSPLHF	TRBD1	TRBV5-1	TRBJ1-6	NA
TGCGCCAGCAGCCCAGGCCCGGTGGGCACAGATACGCAGTATTTT	CASSPGPVGTDTQYF	NA	TRBV4-1	TRBJ2-3	NA
TGCAGTGCCGGGGACACTGAAGCTTTCTTT	CSAGDTEAFF	NA	TRBV20-1	TRBJ1-1	once
TGTGCCAGCAGCTCTACCCCGGGACTGTACTCCTACGAGCAGTACTTC	CASSSTPGLYSYEQYF	NA	TRBV21-1	TRBJ2-7	NA
TGTGCCAGCAGACAGGGAAACACTGAAGCTTTCTTT	CASRQGNTEAFF	NA	TRBV2	TRBJ1-1	NA
TGTGCCAGCTCACCGAGGGATGAGCAGTTCTTC	CASSPRDEQFF	NA	TRBV18	TRBJ2-1	NA
TGTGCCAGCTCGCGACAGGAAGGCTACACCTTC	CASSRQEGYTF	NA	TRBV18	TRBJ1-2	NA
TGTGCCAGCTCTCCATTCCAAGGGCCCGGGACAGGGGGCTCATCGAACTATGGCTACACCTTC	CASSPFQGPGTGGSSNYGYTF	TRBD1	TRBV18	TRBJ1-2	NA
TGTGCCAGCGGACAGACAGGGGCCGTGAGGAACACCATATATTTT	CASGQTGAVRNTIYF	TRBD1	TRBV6-6	TRBJ1-3	NA
TGTGCCAGCAGTTTAGGAGGGATCGGCTACGAGCAGTACTTC	CASSLGGIGYEQYF	NA	TRBV28	TRBJ2-7	NA
TGCAGCGTTGTTGGGGGCGGTGGCTACACCTTC	CSVVGGGGYTF	NA	TRBV29-1	TRBJ1-2	NA
TGTGCCAGCACCCCGCGTGGGGGGCGGGGAGATACGCAGTATTTT	CASTPRGGRGDTQYF	NA	TRBV28	TRBJ2-3	NA
TGTGCCAGCAGCTTAGCGTTGGGGAACACTGAAGCTTTCTTT	CASSLALGNTEAFF	NA	TRBV11-2	TRBJ1-1	NA
TGTGCCTGGAGTGTCCAACTAGGGTACCAAGAGACCCAGTACTTC	CAWSVQLGYQETQYF	NA	TRBV30	TRBJ2-5	NA
TGTGCCAGCAGTCAGGGATACGAGCAGTACTTC	CASSQGYEQYF	NA	TRBV5-6	TRBJ2-7	NA